This entry lists 14 T cell receptor beta chains sequenced from one sample in a study of PD-1 blockade in classical Hodgkin lymphoma (dated by TCRdb to 2020 to 2021). Library generation was performed with the immunoSEQ multiplex PCR assay. The immuneACCESS repertoire file appears here via TCRdb, limited to in-frame rearrangements. These files lack a portion of the clones; in checked studies, under half of the deficit traces to unresolved V genes, and the cause of the others is not known. This sample lists 50,000 to 85,000 clones; 70% to 75% were detected once. Clones ranked in the top ten supply 7.5% to 10% of the sample. The sample's time point label, in plain terms: cycle 2 day 1 (C2D1) of nivolumab. Relapse after autologous stem cell transplantation had occurred in all trial patients, and cohorts A, B and C were distinguished by prior brentuximab vedotin exposure. The source material was peripheral blood mononuclear cells (PBMCs), sampled before the second cycle of nivolumab. These receptors came from a human donor with classical Hodgkin lymphoma.

Comment on this clone: Distinct nucleotide sequences in the sample also encode this CDR3. The chain joins TRBV18 to TRBJ2-5; maybe TRBD2 (5 bases). Germline V lookup: CDR1 KGHSH, CDR2 LQKENI. The CDR3 is 12 residues long. V gave up 3 bases and J gave up 4 bases, with 6 bases separating them. CDR3 sequence (DNA): TGTGCCAGCTCACCCCGGGGAGAGACCCAGTACTTC. This gives the protein CASSPRGETQYF.

J is TRBJ2-1 and V is TRBV2, with TRBD2 identical over 15 bases. The CDR3 has 16 amino acids. Germline trimming cut 5 bases from V and 2 bases from J; bases unmatched to any gene: 1. Germline V gives CDR1 SNHLY, CDR2 FYNNEI. This CDR3 is CASSRTSGGAYNEQFF. In DNA, the CDR3 is TGTGCCAGCAGTCGGACTAGCGGGGGGGCCTACAATGAGCAGTTCTTC.

The rearrangement links TRBV12-5 to TRBJ2-3; TRBD2 matches at 7 bases. The CDR3 spans 13 residues. CDR1 LGHNT and CDR2 FRNRAP come from the germline V gene. J lost 2 bases, V lost 11 bases, and 7 bases had no gene match. The CDR3 protein is CAQVSGVTDTQYF. In DNA, the CDR3 is TGTGCTCAGGTCAGCGGGGTCACAGATACGCAGTATTTT.

The J gene is TRBJ2-1, the V gene TRBV18; 7 nucleotides match TRBD2. The CDR3 consists of 13 residues. Unmatched junction bases numbered 4, after V lost 2 bases and J lost 9 bases. The V gene's germline CDR1 is KGHSH and CDR2 LQKENI. CDR3 protein: CASSPREGGEQFF. Here the CDR3 DNA reads TGTGCCAGCTCACCAAGGGAGGGCGGTGAGCAGTTCTTC.

This sequence joins TRBV4-1 and TRBJ2-1, with 15 nucleotides matching TRBD2. The J segment lost 2 bases and the V segment lost 0 bases, leaving 2 bases of the junction unmatched. Germline V gene sequence: CDR1 MGHRA, CDR2 YSYEKL. This CDR3 is 18 amino acids long. CDR3 protein: CASSQEGLAGGPYNEQFF. The CDR3 DNA reads as TGCGCCAGCAGCCAAGAGGGACTAGCGGGGGGCCCCTACAATGAGCAGTTCTTC.

V gene TRBV6-6 combines with J gene TRBJ1-2; D may be TRBD1 (5 bases). V was trimmed by 5 bases and J by 2 bases, leaving 12 bases between them. CDR3 length equals 14 residues. Germline assignment: CDR1 MNHNY and CDR2 SVGAGI (reference sequence). The CDR3 loop is CASSISTVNYGYTF. For the CDR3, the DNA is TGTGCCAGCAGTATCTCGACAGTAAACTATGGCTACACCTTC.

This clone was seen many times. V and J are TRBV2 and TRBJ2-1; 10 bases agree with TRBD1. In germline, CDR1 is SNHLY, CDR2 FYNNEI. The CDR3 is made up of 15 amino acids. V lost 3 bases and J lost 12; bases outside the gene matches: 11. For the CDR3, the DNA is TGTGCCAGCAGTGAGGGGAGACAGGGGGCGTTACGGCAGTTCTTC. It codes for CASSEGRQGALRQFF.

This clone was observed a single time. The V call is TRBV30, the J call TRBJ2-5; TRBD2 might be the D (7 bases). Deletions cut 4 bases from V and 4 bases from J, with 19 bases between. Germline loops: CDR1 GTSNPN, CDR2 SVGIG (reference sequence). The CDR3 is 15 amino acids. CDR3 nucleotide sequence: TGTGCCTGGACCTCCGGAAGGGGGGGGTCAGAGACCCAGTACTTC. Amino acids: CAWTSGRGGSETQYF.

This clone was picked up a small number of times. The rearrangement joins TRBV12-5 to TRBJ1-5; D unresolved. Per germline, CDR1 LGHNT and CDR2 FRNRAP. V lost 2 bases to trimming and J lost 4 bases, with 6 bases between them. The CDR3 runs to 13 residues. CDR3 residues: CASGLRLNQPQHF. In DNA form, the CDR3 reads TGTGCTAGTGGTTTGAGGCTGAATCAGCCCCAGCATTTT.

The chain links TRBV30 to TRBJ1-3, with D maybe TRBD1 (6 bases). The germline gives CDR1 GTSNPN, CDR2 SVGIG (reference sequence). The length of the CDR3 is 15 residues. Trimming cost V 4 bases and J 2 bases, with 15 bases left between them. The CDR3 reads CAWNDGGAPGNTIYF. CDR3 in DNA: TGTGCCTGGAACGACGGGGGGGCGCCTGGAAACACCATATATTTT.

The rearrangement joins TRBV11-1 to TRBJ2-6; no clear D. Germline V gives CDR1 SGHAT, CDR2 FQDESV (reference sequence). The CDR3 has 17 amino acids. V was cut by 0 bases and J by 0 bases, with 9 bases left in between. CDR3 residues: CASSLAGMFSGANVLTF. DNA for the CDR3: TGTGCCAGCAGCTTAGCGGGGATGTTCTCTGGGGCCAACGTCCTGACTTTC. Full variable domain (remainder filled in from reference TRBV11-1 and TRBJ2-6): EAEVAQSPRYKITEKSQAVAFWCDPISGHATLYWYRQILGQGPELLVQFQDESVVDDSQLPKDRFSAERLKGVDSTLKIQPAELGDSAMYLCASSLAGMFSGANVLTFGAGSRLTVL.

The chain employs TRBV6-6 and TRBJ2-2; 9 bases align to TRBD1. V lost 1 base to trimming and J lost 5 bases; unmatched junction nucleotides: 2. The CDR3 has 15 residues. Germline CDR1 reads MNHNY; CDR2 reads SVGAGI (reference sequence). The CDR3 coding sequence is TGTGCCAGCAGTTACTACAGGGGGCGGACCGGGGAGCTGTTTTTT. Translation: CASSYYRGRTGELFF.

This clone came up a few times. The chain has TRBV7-9 and TRBJ1-2, with 8 positions matching TRBD1. After removal of 4 bases from V and 0 bases from J, the junction contained 7 bases not matched to a gene. Germline V CDR1 and CDR2: SEHNR, FQNEAQ (reference sequence). There are 16 residues in the CDR3. The CDR3 reads CASSSPGQGSNYGYTF. DNA for the CDR3: TGTGCCAGCAGCTCCCCCGGACAGGGCTCTAACTATGGCTACACCTTC.

This clone has a handful of counts. The chain combines TRBV29-1 with TRBJ1-5; no clear D gene. Germline CDR1 reads SQVTM; CDR2 reads ANQGSEA. The V end lost 4 bases, the J end lost 3 bases, and 7 bases lay between the germline ends. The CDR3 is 12 amino acids. The CDR3 reads CSVVEANQPQHF. CDR3 sequence (DNA): TGCAGCGTTGTCGAAGCCAATCAGCCCCAGCATTTT. Full variable domain (missing parts from reference TRBV29-1 and TRBJ1-5): SAVISQKPSRDICQRGTSLTIQCQVDSQVTMMFWYRQQPGQSLTLIATANQGSEATYESGFVIDKFPISRPNLTFSTLTVSNMSPEDSSIYLCSVVEANQPQHFGDGTRLSIL.